A single TCR beta chain is shown here with its context. Its specificity is unknown. Included in the TCR beta cDNA libraries were unique molecular identifiers. MiXCR, run by TCRdb on the PCR reads, gives a single entry per CDR3 protein. The sample lists some 690,000 distinct CDR3 sequences, 25% to 30% occurring once. These data are taken from a study of post-analysis software for immune sequencing data. Broader study findings: Normalized Chao1 diversity was significantly lower in multiple sclerosis patients than in controls.

The specimen was blood. This TCR derives from a girl aged 10 to 17 with multiple sclerosis.

The DNA for the CDR3 is TGTGCCAGCAGTACTAGCGCGAGCTCCTACAATGAGCAGTTCTTC. Its translation is CASSTSASSYNEQFF. The V call is TRBV6-5, the J call TRBJ2-1, with TRBD2 matching over 7 bases. With 5 bases clipped from V and 0 bases from J, the junction kept 4 bases outside the gene matches. The CDR3 runs to 15 residues. Germline V gene lookup returns CDR1 MNHEY and CDR2 SVGAGI.